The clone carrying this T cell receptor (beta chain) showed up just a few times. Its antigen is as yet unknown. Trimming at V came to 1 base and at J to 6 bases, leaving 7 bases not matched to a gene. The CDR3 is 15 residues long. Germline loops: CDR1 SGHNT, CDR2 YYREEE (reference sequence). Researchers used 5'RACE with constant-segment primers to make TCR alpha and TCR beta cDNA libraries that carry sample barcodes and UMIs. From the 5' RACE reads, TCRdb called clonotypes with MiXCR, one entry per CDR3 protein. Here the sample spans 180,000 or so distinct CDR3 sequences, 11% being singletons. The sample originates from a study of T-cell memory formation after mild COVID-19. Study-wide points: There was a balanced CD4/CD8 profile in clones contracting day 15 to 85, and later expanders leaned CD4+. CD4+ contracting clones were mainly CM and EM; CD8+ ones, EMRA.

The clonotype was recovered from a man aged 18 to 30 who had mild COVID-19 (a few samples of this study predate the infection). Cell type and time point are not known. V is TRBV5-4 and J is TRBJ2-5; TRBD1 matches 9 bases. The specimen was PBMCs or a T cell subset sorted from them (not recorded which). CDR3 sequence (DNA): TGTGCCAGCAGCTTGTGGGGACAGGGTCGGCAGACCCAGTACTTC. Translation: CASSLWGQGRQTQYF. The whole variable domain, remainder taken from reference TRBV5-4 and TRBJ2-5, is ETGVTQSPTHLIKTRGQQVTLRCSSQSGHNTVSWYQQALGQGPQFIFQYYREEENGRGNFPPRFSGLQFPNYSSELNVNALELDDSALYLCASSLWGQGRQTQYFGPGTRLLVL.